The 14 T cell receptor beta chains presented below share a single source sample, sequenced in a study of molecular identifiers for immune sequencing clone quantification (dated by TCRdb to the late 2010s). Libraries came from PCR. The data were produced on an Illumina HiSeq 4000. Starting from the raw public reads, TCRdb applied fastp trimming at Q25, assembled clones with MiXCR and retained in-frame beta chains. One record per CDR3 amino acid sequence lists the most common genes and DNA. Present in this sample are about half a million distinct CDR3 sequences, roughly 23% of which were seen just once. The ten largest make up around 0.84% of the sample. Material for sequencing was naive CD8+ T cells from blood, with Jurkat cell RNA spiked in. The sample's cell subset or site label, decoded: FACS-sorted CD8+CD4-CCR7+CD45RA+ naive T cells. The source of these receptors is a human donor in good health. Some libraries in this study had Jurkat cell RNA spiked in.

This clonotype appeared a few times. This sequence joins TRBV20-1 and TRBJ2-7, with D perhaps matching TRBD1 (6 bases). The CDR3 contains 13 residues. CDR1 is DFQATT and CDR2 is SNEGSKA in the germline V gene (reference sequence). Deletions cut 2 bases from V and 4 bases from J, with 12 bases between. CDR3 sequence: CSARSPGDYEQYF. The CDR3 DNA reads TGCAGTGCTAGATCCCCAGGGGATTACGAGCAGTACTTC.

This clonotype was picked up a small number of times. This rearrangement joins TRBV27 to TRBJ2-2; either TRBD1 or TRBD2 may fit D (6 bases each). The CDR3 consists of 14 residues. V was pared by 3 bases and J by 8 bases, with 13 bases between. Germline V gene lookup returns CDR1 MNHEY and CDR2 SMNVEV (reference sequence). The CDR3 nucleotides are TGTGCCAGCAGTTTTACGGGGGCAGGGGGGGAGCTGTTTTTT. Its translation: CASSFTGAGGELFF.

This clonotype showed up just a few times. The chain recombines TRBV4-3 with TRBJ2-1, with 7 bases matching TRBD2. V shed 4 bases, J shed 8 bases, and the junction held 11 bases outside the gene matches. The germline CDR1 and CDR2 sequences are LGHNA and YSLEER. The CDR3 runs to 15 residues. The CDR3 bases are TGCGCCAGCAGCCCCTCACGACTAGCCCAATATGAGCAGTTCTTC. Its protein is CASSPSRLAQYEQFF.

This clonotype has a count of ten or more. V usage is TRBV28 and J usage is TRBJ2-7; 7 bases match TRBD1. The junction had 8 bases not matched to a gene; V was cut back by 3 bases and J by 3 bases. Germline lookup yields CDR1 MDHEN and CDR2 SYDVKM. There are 15 residues in the CDR3. This chain's CDR3 is CASSFGDSHIYEQYF. In DNA form, the CDR3 reads TGTGCCAGCAGTTTCGGGGACAGCCATATCTACGAGCAGTACTTC.

This clonotype has a handful of counts. V gene TRBV5-1 combines with J gene TRBJ1-1, with 7 bases fitting TRBD1. V shed 4 bases, J shed 1 base, and the junction held 7 bases outside the gene matches. In germline, CDR1 is SGHRS, CDR2 YFSETQ. The CDR3 is 15 residues long. CDR3 sequence (DNA): TGCGCCAGCAGCGAAACCCGGACAGGGAACACTGAAGCTTTCTTT. This gives the protein CASSETRTGNTEAFF.

In nucleotides, the CDR3 is TGCAGCGCGGGACGGGGAATGTTCGAGCAGTACTTC. Amino acids: CSAGRGMFEQYF. V usage is TRBV29-1 and J usage is TRBJ2-7; tentatively, D is TRBD1 or TRBD2 (5 bases each). Trimming removed 7 bases from V and 6 bases from J, with 16 bases in between. Per germline, CDR1 SQVTM and CDR2 ANQGSEA. This CDR3 spans 12 amino acids.

The chain couples TRBV6-2 or TRBV6-3 to TRBJ2-1; a possible D gene is TRBD2 (6 bases). Germline V CDR1 and CDR2: MNHEY, SVGEGT. Trimming stripped 7 bases from V and 10 bases from J, with 11 bases between. The CDR3 loop spans 11 amino acids. CDR3 amino acids: CASIGGGEQFF. The CDR3 nucleotides are TGTGCCAGCATCGGGGGAGGCGAGCAGTTCTTC.

This clonotype occurred many times. The chain recombines TRBV6-1 with TRBJ2-7; possible D gene TRBD1, 6 bases. In germline, CDR1 is MNHNS, CDR2 SASEGT. V was trimmed by 7 bases and J by 2 bases, leaving 12 bases between them. The CDR3 loop spans 13 amino acids. CDR3 coding DNA: TGTGCCAGCAAGCCCACAGGGACCTACGAGCAGTACTTC. It specifies CASKPTGTYEQYF.

This clonotype was recorded at least ten times. This chain uses TRBV5-5 with TRBJ2-6; D could derive from TRBD1 or TRBD2 (5 bases each). V lost 4 bases and J lost 3, with 17 bases in between. Germline loops: CDR1 SGHKS, CDR2 YYEKEE (reference sequence). The CDR3 totals 17 residues. CDR3 nucleotides: TGTGCCAGCAGCCTGACGGGGCCAGGGTATGGGGCCAACGTCCTGACTTTC. This encodes CASSLTGPGYGANVLTF.

This clonotype was picked up a small number of times. V is TRBV7-6 and J is TRBJ2-2; possibly TRBD2 for D (5 bases). The CDR3 covers 14 residues. Trimming stripped 6 bases from V and 3 bases from J, with 11 bases between. The germline gives CDR1 SGHVS, CDR2 FNYEAQ. The CDR3 DNA follows: TGTGCCAGCAGTACGGAGGAATACACCGGGGAGCTGTTTTTT. As protein: CASSTEEYTGELFF.

This clonotype has at least ten counts. The V call is TRBV7-2, the J call TRBJ2-3; the D gene could be TRBD1 or TRBD2 (5 bases each). The CDR3 totals 15 residues. The germline V gene encodes CDR1 SGHTA and CDR2 FQGNSA. The V end lost 5 bases, the J end lost 5 bases, and 17 bases lay between the germline ends. The CDR3 region has the DNA TGTGCCAGCAGCCCCCGGGGCGGGTATGGAGATACGCAGTATTTT. It encodes CASSPRGGYGDTQYF.

Many counts were recorded for this clonotype. The chain combines TRBV3-1 with TRBJ2-7, with D unclear. Germline CDR1 reads LGHDT; CDR2 reads YNNKEL (reference sequence). This CDR3 is built from 13 residues. The V end was cut by 5 bases, the J end by 1 base, with 9 bases between. CDR3 sequence (DNA): TGTGCCAGCAGCGCTGGCCATTCCTACGAGCAGTACTTC. It codes for CASSAGHSYEQYF.

As for this clonotype: This clone may be a read error of a much larger clone one base away. The rearrangement links TRBV28 to TRBJ2-6; D might be TRBD1 (5 bases). Trimming shortened V by 6 bases and J by 0 bases, and 12 bases separated the two germline ends. The CDR3 has 16 amino acids. Per germline, CDR1 MDHEN and CDR2 SYDVKM. This CDR3 reads CASRYAGSSGANVLTF. Written as DNA, the CDR3 is TGTGCCAGCAGATATGCAGGGTCCTCTGGGGCCAACGTCCTGACTTTC. Supplemented by reference TRBV28 and TRBJ2-6, the full variable domain reads DVKVTQSSRYLVKRTGEKVFLECVQDMDHENMFWYRQDPGLGLRLIYFSYDVKMKEKGDIPEGYSVSREKKERFSLILESASTNQTSMYLCASRYAGSSGANVLTFGAGSRLTVL.

This clonotype has ten or more counts. The V call is TRBV14, the J call TRBJ2-3; 8 nucleotides line up with TRBD2. The CDR3 loop spans 16 amino acids. Germline values: CDR1 SGHDN, CDR2 FVKESK. With 0 bases clipped from V and 4 bases from J, the junction kept 6 bases outside the gene matches. CDR3 in amino acids: CASSQDFGTRADTQYF. As DNA, the CDR3 is TGTGCCAGCAGCCAAGATTTCGGGACTAGGGCAGATACGCAGTATTTT. Variable domain in full (rest from reference TRBV14 and TRBJ2-3): EAGVTQFPSHSVIEKGQTVTLRCDPISGHDNLYWYRRVMGKEIKFLLHFVKESKQDESGMPNNRFLAERTGGTYSTLKVQPAELEDSGVYFCASSQDFGTRADTQYFGPGTRLTVL.